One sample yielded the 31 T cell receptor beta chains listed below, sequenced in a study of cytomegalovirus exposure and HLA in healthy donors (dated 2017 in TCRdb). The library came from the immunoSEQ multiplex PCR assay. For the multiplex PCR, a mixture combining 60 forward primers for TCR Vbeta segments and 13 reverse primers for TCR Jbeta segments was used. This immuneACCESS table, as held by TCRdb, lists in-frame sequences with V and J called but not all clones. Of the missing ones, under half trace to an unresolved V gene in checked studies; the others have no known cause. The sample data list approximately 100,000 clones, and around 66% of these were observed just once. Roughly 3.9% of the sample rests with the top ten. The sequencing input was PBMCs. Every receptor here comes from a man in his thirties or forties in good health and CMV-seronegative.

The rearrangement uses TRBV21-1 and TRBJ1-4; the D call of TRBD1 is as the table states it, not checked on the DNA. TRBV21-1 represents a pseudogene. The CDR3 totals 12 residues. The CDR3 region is CASSKRGLSLFF. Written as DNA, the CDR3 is TGTGCCAGCAGCAAGAGGGGGCTATCACTGTTTTTT.

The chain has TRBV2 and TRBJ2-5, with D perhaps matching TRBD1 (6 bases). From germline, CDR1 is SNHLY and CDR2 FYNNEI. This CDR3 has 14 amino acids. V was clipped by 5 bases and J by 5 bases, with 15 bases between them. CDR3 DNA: TGTGCCAGCAGTTTCCAGGGGCGGCCTGAGACCCAGTACTTC. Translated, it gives CASSFQGRPETQYF. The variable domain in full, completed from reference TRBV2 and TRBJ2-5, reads EPEVTQTPSHQVTQMGQEVILRCVPISNHLYFYWYRQILGQKVEFLVSFYNNEISEKSEIFDDQFSVERPDGSNFTLKIRSTKLEDSAMYFCASSFQGRPETQYFGPGTRLLVL.

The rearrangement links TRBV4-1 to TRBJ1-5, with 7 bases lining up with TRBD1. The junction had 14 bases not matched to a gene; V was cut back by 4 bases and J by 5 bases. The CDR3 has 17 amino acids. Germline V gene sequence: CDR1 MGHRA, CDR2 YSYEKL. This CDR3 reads CASSRDQLRDSHQPQHF. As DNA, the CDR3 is TGCGCCAGCAGCCGTGACCAACTTCGGGACAGCCATCAGCCCCAGCATTTT.

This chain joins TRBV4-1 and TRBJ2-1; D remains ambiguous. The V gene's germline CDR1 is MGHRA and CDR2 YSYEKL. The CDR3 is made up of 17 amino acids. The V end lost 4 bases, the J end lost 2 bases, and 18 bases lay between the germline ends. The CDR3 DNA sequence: TGCGCCAGCAGCCCACGGGTAGACGTGATCGCCTACAATGAGCAGTTCTTC. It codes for CASSPRVDVIAYNEQFF.

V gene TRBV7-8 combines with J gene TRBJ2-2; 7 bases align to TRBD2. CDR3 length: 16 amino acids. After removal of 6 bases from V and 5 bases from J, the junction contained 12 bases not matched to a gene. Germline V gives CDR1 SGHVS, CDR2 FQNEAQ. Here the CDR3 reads CASRSAGPSGTGELFF. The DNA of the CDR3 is TGTGCCAGCAGGTCCGCGGGCCCTAGCGGAACCGGGGAGCTGTTTTTT.

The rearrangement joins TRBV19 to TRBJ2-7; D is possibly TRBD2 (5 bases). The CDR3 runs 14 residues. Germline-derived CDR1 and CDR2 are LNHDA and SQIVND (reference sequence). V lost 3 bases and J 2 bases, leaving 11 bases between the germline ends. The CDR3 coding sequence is TGTGCCAGTAGTATCCCCGGGATTCCCTACGAGCAGTACTTC. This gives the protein CASSIPGIPYEQYF.

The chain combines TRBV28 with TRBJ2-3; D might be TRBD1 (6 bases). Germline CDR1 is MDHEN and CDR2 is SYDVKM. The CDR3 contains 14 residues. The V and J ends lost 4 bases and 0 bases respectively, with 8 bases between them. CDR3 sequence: CASSWTASTDTQYF. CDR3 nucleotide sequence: TGTGCCAGCAGTTGGACAGCGAGCACAGATACGCAGTATTTT.

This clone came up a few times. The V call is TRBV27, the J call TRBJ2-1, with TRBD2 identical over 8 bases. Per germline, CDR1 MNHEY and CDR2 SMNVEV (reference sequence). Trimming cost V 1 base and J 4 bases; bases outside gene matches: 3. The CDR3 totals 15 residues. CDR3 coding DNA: TGTGCCAGCAGTTTATTAGCGGGGTATTACAATGAGCAGTTCTTC. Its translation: CASSLLAGYYNEQFF.

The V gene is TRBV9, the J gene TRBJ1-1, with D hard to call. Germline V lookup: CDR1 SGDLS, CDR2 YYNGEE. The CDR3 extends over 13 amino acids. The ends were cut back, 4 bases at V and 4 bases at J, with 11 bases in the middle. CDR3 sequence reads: CASSPSPGTEAFF. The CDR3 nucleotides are TGTGCCAGCAGCCCCTCACCGGGCACTGAAGCTTTCTTT.

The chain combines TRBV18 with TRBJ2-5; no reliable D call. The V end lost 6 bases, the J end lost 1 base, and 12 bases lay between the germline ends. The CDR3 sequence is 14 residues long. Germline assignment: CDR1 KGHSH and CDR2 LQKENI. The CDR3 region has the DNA TGTGCCAGCTCGAGACCAGGAATCCAAGAGACCCAGTACTTC. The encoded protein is CASSRPGIQETQYF.

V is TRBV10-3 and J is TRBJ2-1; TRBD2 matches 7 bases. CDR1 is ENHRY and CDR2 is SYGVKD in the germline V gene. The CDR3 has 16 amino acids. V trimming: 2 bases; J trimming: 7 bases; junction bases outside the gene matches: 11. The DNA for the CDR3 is TGTGCCATCAGTGAGCCATACCGGGGCGGGAGAAATGAGCAGTTCTTC. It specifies CAISEPYRGGRNEQFF.

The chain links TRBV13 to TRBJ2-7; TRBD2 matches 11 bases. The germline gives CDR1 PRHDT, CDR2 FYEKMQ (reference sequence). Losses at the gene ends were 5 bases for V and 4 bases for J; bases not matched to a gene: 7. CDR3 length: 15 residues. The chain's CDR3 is CASSQLAGDKYEQYF. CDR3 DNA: TGTGCCAGCAGCCAACTAGCGGGGGATAAATACGAGCAGTACTTC.

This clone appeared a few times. In nucleotides, the CDR3 is TGTGCCAGCAGCTTAGATCGGGGCGGAGGGGAGACCCAGTACTTC. Protein sequence: CASSLDRGGGETQYF. V is TRBV13 and J is TRBJ2-5; D is perhaps TRBD2 (6 bases). Trimming stripped 1 base from V and 5 bases from J, with 14 bases between. CDR1 is PRHDT and CDR2 is FYEKMQ in the germline V gene (reference sequence). This CDR3 is 15 amino acids long.

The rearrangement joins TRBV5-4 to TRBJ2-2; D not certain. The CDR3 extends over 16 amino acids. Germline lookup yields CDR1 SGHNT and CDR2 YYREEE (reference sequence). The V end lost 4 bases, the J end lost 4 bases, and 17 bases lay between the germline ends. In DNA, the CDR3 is TGTGCCAGCAGCCGATCGCAGGTGGTGGGCACCGGGGAGCTGTTTTTT. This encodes CASSRSQVVGTGELFF.

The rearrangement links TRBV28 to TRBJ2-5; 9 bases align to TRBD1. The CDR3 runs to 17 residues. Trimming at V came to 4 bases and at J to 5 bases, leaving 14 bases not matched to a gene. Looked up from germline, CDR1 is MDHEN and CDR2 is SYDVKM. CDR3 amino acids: CASSWWRVDRGGETQYF. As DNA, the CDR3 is TGTGCCAGCAGTTGGTGGAGGGTCGACAGGGGGGGGGAGACCCAGTACTTC.

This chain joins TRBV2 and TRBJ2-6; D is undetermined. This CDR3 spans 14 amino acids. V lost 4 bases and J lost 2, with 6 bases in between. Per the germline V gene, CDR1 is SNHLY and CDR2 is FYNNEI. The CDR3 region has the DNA TGTGCCAGCAGTGGTTCGGCTGGGGCCAACGTCCTGACTTTC. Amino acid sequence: CASSGSAGANVLTF.

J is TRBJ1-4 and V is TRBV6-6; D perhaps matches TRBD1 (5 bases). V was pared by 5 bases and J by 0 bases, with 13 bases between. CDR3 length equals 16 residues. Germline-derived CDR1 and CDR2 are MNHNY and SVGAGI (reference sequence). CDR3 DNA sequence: TGTGCCAGCAGTATCTCTGGAGGGGCAACTAATGAAAAACTGTTTTTT. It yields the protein CASSISGGATNEKLFF.

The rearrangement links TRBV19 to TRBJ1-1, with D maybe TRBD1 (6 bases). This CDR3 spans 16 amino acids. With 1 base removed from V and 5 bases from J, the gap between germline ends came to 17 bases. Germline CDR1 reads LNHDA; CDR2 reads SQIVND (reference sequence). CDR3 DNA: TGTGCCAGTAGTATAGGGCCTAGACAGGTAGGAACTGAAGCTTTCTTT. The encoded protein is CASSIGPRQVGTEAFF.

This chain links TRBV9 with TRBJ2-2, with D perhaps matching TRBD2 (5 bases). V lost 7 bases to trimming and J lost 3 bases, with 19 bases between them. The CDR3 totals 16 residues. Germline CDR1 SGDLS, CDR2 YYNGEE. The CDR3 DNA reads TGTGCCAGCGGCGGAGGTTATCGGGTCCACACCGGGGAGCTGTTTTTT. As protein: CASGGGYRVHTGELFF.

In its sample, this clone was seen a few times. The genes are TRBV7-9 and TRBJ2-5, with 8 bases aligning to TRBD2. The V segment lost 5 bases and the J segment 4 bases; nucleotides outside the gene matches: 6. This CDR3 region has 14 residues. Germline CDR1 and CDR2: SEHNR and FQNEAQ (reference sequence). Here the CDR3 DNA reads TGTGCCAGCAGCCCCAGCGGGGGAGGAGAGACCCAGTACTTC. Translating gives CASSPSGGGETQYF.

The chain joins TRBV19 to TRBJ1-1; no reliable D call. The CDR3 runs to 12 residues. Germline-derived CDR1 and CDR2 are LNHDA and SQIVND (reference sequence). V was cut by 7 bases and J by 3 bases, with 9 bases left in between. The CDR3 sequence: CASNVADTEAFF. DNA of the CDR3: TGTGCCAGTAACGTGGCCGACACTGAAGCTTTCTTT.

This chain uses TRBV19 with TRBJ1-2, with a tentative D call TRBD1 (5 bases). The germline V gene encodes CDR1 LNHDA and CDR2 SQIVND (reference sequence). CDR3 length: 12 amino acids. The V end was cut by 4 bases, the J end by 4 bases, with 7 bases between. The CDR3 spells CASSTTVYGYTF. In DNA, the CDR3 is TGTGCCAGTAGTACGACAGTCTATGGCTACACCTTC.

The CDR3 nucleotides read TGTGCCAACGGGGGGGGGCCTGGAAACACCATATATTTT. Amino acids: CANGGGPGNTIYF. This chain uses TRBV10-3 with TRBJ1-3; TRBD1 might be the D (6 bases). Germline V lookup: CDR1 ENHRY, CDR2 SYGVKD. Trimming pared 10 bases from V and 2 bases from J, leaving 12 bases between. The CDR3 loop spans 13 amino acids.

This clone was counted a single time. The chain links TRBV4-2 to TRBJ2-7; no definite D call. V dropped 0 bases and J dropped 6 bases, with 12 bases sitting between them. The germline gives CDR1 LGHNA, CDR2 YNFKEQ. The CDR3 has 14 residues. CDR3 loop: CASSQDATNGEQYF. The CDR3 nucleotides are TGTGCCAGCAGCCAAGACGCAACTAACGGCGAGCAGTACTTC.

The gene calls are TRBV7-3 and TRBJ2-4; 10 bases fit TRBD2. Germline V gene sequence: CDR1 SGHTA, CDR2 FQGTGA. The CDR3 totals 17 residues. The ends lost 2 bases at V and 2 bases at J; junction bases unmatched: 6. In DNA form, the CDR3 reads TGTGCCAGCAGCTTAGGAAGCGGGGGGGCCTCCAAAAACATTCAGTACTTC. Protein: CASSLGSGGASKNIQYF.

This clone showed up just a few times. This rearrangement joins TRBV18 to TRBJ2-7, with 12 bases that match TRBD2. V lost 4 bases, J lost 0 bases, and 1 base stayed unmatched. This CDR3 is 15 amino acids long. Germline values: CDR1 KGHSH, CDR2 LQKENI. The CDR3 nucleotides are TGTGCCAGCTCACGGACTAGCGGGACCTCCTACGAGCAGTACTTC. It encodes CASSRTSGTSYEQYF.

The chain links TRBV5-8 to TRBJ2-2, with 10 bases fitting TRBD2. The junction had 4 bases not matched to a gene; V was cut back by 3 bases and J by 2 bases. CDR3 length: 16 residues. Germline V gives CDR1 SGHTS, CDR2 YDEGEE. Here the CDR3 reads CASSSGLAANTGELFF. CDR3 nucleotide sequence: TGTGCCAGCAGCTCCGGACTAGCGGCTAACACCGGGGAGCTGTTTTTT.

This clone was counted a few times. This chain's CDR3 is CASSEGTRLEQYF. CDR3 nucleotides: TGTGCCAGCAGCGAGGGGACTCGTCTCGAGCAGTACTTC. The V and J genes are TRBV5-4 and TRBJ2-7; TRBD2 might be the D (6 bases). Germline-derived CDR1 and CDR2 are SGHNT and YYREEE (reference sequence). The CDR3 sequence is 13 residues long. V was cut by 4 bases and J by 6 bases, with 14 bases left in between.

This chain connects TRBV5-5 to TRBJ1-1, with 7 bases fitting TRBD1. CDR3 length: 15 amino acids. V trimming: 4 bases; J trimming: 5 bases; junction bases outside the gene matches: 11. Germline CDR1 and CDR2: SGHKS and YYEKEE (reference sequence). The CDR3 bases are TGTGCCAGCAGCCCCCACCCTGACAGGGCGACTGAAGCTTTCTTT. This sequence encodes CASSPHPDRATEAFF.

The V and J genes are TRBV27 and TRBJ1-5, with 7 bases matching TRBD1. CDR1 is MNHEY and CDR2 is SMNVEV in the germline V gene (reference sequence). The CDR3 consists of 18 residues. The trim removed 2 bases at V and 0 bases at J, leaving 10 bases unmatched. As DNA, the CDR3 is TGTGCCAGCAGTTTACCCCTGGACAGGTCCTATAGCAATCAGCCCCAGCATTTT. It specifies CASSLPLDRSYSNQPQHF.

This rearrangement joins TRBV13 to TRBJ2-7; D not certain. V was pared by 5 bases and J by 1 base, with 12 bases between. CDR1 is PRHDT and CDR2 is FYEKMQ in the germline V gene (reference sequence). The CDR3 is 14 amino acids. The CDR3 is CASSLFAISYEQYF. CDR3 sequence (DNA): TGTGCCAGCAGCCTATTCGCAATTTCCTACGAGCAGTACTTC. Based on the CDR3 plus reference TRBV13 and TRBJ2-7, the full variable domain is AAGVIQSPRHLIKEKRETATLKCYPIPRHDTVYWYQQGPGQDPQFLISFYEKMQSDKGSIPDRFSAQQFSDYHSELNMSSLELGDSALYFCASSLFAISYEQYFGPGTRLTVT.